This TCR beta chain came from a study of beta chain features in type 1 diabetes. Looking at the study overall: The number of sorted cells examined across all samples was fewer than 110,000,000.

The whole isolated RNA underwent reverse transcription, so sequencing captured expressed TCRB transcripts. Clones were sequenced by immunoSEQ multiplex PCR, and TCRdb holds only the in-frame ones, with some missing. The sample shows around 200,000 clones, 13% of them seen only once. Findings and caveats of the study: Among all four CD4+ subsets, Type 1 diabetes patients had TCRB CDR3s that were moderately but significantly shorter.

Points on this clone: Its antigen is not known.

This CDR3 contains 14 residues. Per the germline V gene, CDR1 is SGHRS and CDR2 is YFSETQ. V was clipped by 4 bases and J by 0 bases, with 10 bases between them. This clonotype was obtained from a woman under 30 in good health. The rearrangement joins TRBV5-1 to TRBJ1-2; D gene ambiguous. The sequencing sample was made of central memory CD4+ T cells from blood. CDR3 region: CASSQDTTNYGYTF. Here the CDR3 DNA reads TGCGCCAGCAGCCAAGACACCACTAACTATGGCTACACCTTC.